Following are 25 T cell receptor beta chains from one sample sequenced in a study of spatial heterogeneity in lung cancer. Time point specified: sample taken at primary tumor resection. In TCRdb, the 5' RACE reads were re-called with MiXCR into one record per CDR3 protein. The table has about 92,000 distinct CDR3 sequences, over 9.5% seen once; the top ten hold roughly two fifths. This specimen was PBMCs, taken at surgery. These receptors came from a male donor with early-stage non-small cell lung cancer.

This clonotype was counted ten times or more. The chain combines TRBV10-3 with TRBJ2-2, with D possibly matching TRBD1 (5 bases). CDR1 and CDR2 from the germline V gene are ENHRY and SYGVKD. V lost 3 bases and J lost 1, with 9 bases in between. This CDR3 spans 15 amino acids. As DNA, the CDR3 is TGTGCCATCAGTGATCTGACAGAGAACACCGGGGAGCTGTTTTTT. Translation: CAISDLTENTGELFF.

This clonotype came up a few times. This chain joins TRBV5-1 and TRBJ2-2; D perhaps matches TRBD2 (6 bases). The CDR3 spans 16 residues. V lost 0 bases to trimming and J lost 5 bases, with 14 bases between them. CDR1 SGHRS and CDR2 YFSETQ come from the germline V gene. The CDR3 here is CASSLETSSWTGELFF. The CDR3 coding sequence is TGCGCCAGCAGCTTGGAGACTAGTTCCTGGACCGGGGAGCTGTTTTTT.

As concerns this clonotype: This sequence may be a read error, since a much larger clone differs from it by one base. This sequence joins TRBV12-3 or TRBV12-4 and TRBJ1-1; TRBD1 matches at 7 bases. Trimming at V came to 6 bases and at J to 1 base, leaving 5 bases not matched to a gene. The CDR3 length is 14 residues. The CDR3 sequence: CASSRGQQNTEAFF. In nucleotides, the CDR3 is TGTGCCAGCAGCCGGGGACAGCAGAACACTGAAGCTTTCTTT.

There are many counts of this clonotype. This chain joins TRBV27 and TRBJ2-3; possibly TRBD2 for D (6 bases). The germline gives CDR1 MNHEY, CDR2 SMNVEV (reference sequence). The CDR3 sequence is 14 residues long. The germline V and J ends were trimmed by 6 bases and 0 bases, with 10 bases remaining between them. CDR3 sequence: CASSPGLSTDTQYF. The CDR3 region has the DNA TGTGCCAGCAGCCCGGGACTCAGCACAGATACGCAGTATTTT.

The sample holds many counts of this clonotype. This chain uses TRBV27 with TRBJ2-1; 7 bases are shared with TRBD2. J gave up 3 bases and V 2 bases, and 19 bases lay outside the gene matches. This CDR3 has 20 residues. Germline V gene data show CDR1 as MNHEY and CDR2 as SMNVEV (reference sequence). CDR3 region: CASSLELPPLALTLYNEQFF. In DNA form, the CDR3 reads TGTGCCAGCAGTTTAGAGCTTCCCCCACTAGCGCTTACGCTCTACAATGAGCAGTTCTTC.

This clonotype was counted a few times. The V and J genes are TRBV20-1 and TRBJ1-5; 7 bases match TRBD1. V was pared by 3 bases and J by 2 bases, with 4 bases of the junction left unmatched. CDR1 is DFQATT and CDR2 is SNEGSKA in the germline V gene (reference sequence). This CDR3 region has 14 residues. The CDR3 region is CSASRQGGNQPQHF. DNA of the CDR3: TGCAGTGCTAGTCGGCAGGGGGGCAATCAGCCCCAGCATTTT.

This clonotype has a count of ten or more. Here the CDR3 reads CASNSGTYDSPLHF. DNA of the CDR3: TGCGCCAGCAACTCCGGGACGTATGATTCACCCCTCCACTTT. This chain joins TRBV10-2 and TRBJ1-6, with D perhaps matching TRBD1 (5 bases). Per germline, CDR1 WSHSY and CDR2 SAAADI. Trimming shortened V by 7 bases and J by 8 bases, and 15 bases separated the two germline ends. The CDR3 length is 14 residues.

The chain employs TRBV30 and TRBJ1-1; 7 bases map to TRBD1. In germline, CDR1 is GTSNPN, CDR2 SVGIG (reference sequence). The CDR3 consists of 10 residues. The junction had 2 bases not matched to a gene; V was cut back by 2 bases and J by 11 bases. The CDR3 DNA sequence: TGTGCCTGGAGTCCACAGGGGGCTTTCTTT. The encoded protein is CAWSPQGAFF.

The V and J genes are TRBV6-6 and TRBJ2-5, with TRBD1 matching over 9 bases. V dropped 0 bases and J dropped 7; count of bases not matched to a gene: 6. CDR1 MNHNY and CDR2 SVGAGI come from the germline V gene (reference sequence). This CDR3 has 15 amino acids. The CDR3 loop reads CASSYSGQGEGTQYF. CDR3 sequence (DNA): TGTGCCAGCAGTTACTCGGGACAGGGAGAGGGGACCCAGTACTTC.

The J gene is TRBJ2-5, the V gene TRBV6-6, with D unclear. The CDR3 length is 14 residues. V was trimmed by 5 bases and J by 4 bases, leaving 14 bases between them. Germline-derived CDR1 and CDR2 are MNHNY and SVGAGI (reference sequence). Here the CDR3 reads CASSRAGPPETQYF. The CDR3 coding sequence is TGTGCCAGCAGTCGGGCCGGACCCCCAGAGACCCAGTACTTC.

The chain combines TRBV12-3 or TRBV12-4 with TRBJ2-2; no reliable D call. V was shortened by 3 bases and J by 0 bases, with 11 bases between the two germline ends. The CDR3 covers 16 residues. The CDR3, as DNA: TGTGCCAGCAGTTTCCTCGGCCCGCCGAACACCGGGGAGCTGTTTTTT. This gives the protein CASSFLGPPNTGELFF.

CDR3 region: CASLTRAQTDTQYF. CDR3 nucleotides: TGTGCCAGTCTCACTAGGGCCCAGACAGATACGCAGTATTTT. The V call is TRBV5-6, the J call TRBJ2-3; D might be TRBD2 (5 bases). Trimming stripped 8 bases from V and 3 bases from J, with 16 bases between. This CDR3 region has 14 residues. The germline gives CDR1 SGHDT, CDR2 YYEEEE.

As regards this clonotype: A much larger clone sits a single nucleotide away, making a read error possible. The CDR3 spells CAISTGIYEQYF. In DNA form, the CDR3 reads TGTGCCATCTCGACAGGGATCTACGAGCAGTACTTC. V gene TRBV28 combines with J gene TRBJ2-7; 7 positions match TRBD1. From germline, CDR1 is MDHEN and CDR2 SYDVKM. CDR3 length equals 12 residues. V was clipped by 10 bases and J by 3 bases; unmatched bases: 6.

This clonotype was seen at least ten times. The chain combines TRBV7-3 with TRBJ2-2; D is undetermined. The germline V gene has CDR1 SGHTA and CDR2 FQGTGA. This CDR3 region has 13 residues. V lost 5 bases and J lost 3, with 7 bases in between. The DNA of the CDR3 is TGTGCCAGCAGCCCCACGCACACCGGGGAGCTGTTTTTT. Protein sequence: CASSPTHTGELFF. The full variable domain, completed using reference TRBV7-3 and TRBJ2-2, is GAGVSQTPSNKVTEKGKYVELRCDPISGHTALYWYRQSLGQGPEFLIYFQGTGAADDSGLPNDRFFAVRPEGSVSTLKIQRTERGDSAVYLCASSPTHTGELFFGEGSRLTVL.

The rearrangement joins TRBV4-2 to TRBJ2-1; D call uncertain. Trimming took off 0 bases at V and 5 bases at J, with 8 bases between the two ends. The CDR3 loop spans 14 amino acids. Germline V gene data show CDR1 as LGHNA and CDR2 as YNFKEQ. The CDR3 loop is CASSQDRRNNEQFF. CDR3 in DNA: TGTGCCAGCAGCCAAGACCGTCGGAACAATGAGCAGTTCTTC.

The CDR3 reads CASSPPIAGDSYEQYF. The CDR3 DNA reads TGTGCCAGCAGCCCCCCGATAGCGGGGGACTCCTACGAGCAGTACTTC. The chain employs TRBV7-8 and TRBJ2-7; the match to TRBD2 covers 9 bases. V shed 5 bases and J 0 bases; nucleotides not matched to a gene: 8. The CDR3 loop spans 16 amino acids. Germline V gene data show CDR1 as SGHVS and CDR2 as FQNEAQ.

The chain employs TRBV27 and TRBJ2-7; perhaps TRBD1 as D (6 bases). The V end lost 3 bases, the J end lost 1 base, and 16 bases lay between the germline ends. Germline values: CDR1 MNHEY, CDR2 SMNVEV (reference sequence). The CDR3 is 16 residues long. CDR3 DNA: TGTGCCAGCAGTTTCCGGACAGCCGCCAATTCCTACGAGCAGTACTTC. Encoded protein: CASSFRTAANSYEQYF.

V and J are TRBV7-8 and TRBJ2-7; no definite D call. Germline values: CDR1 SGHVS, CDR2 FQNEAQ. The CDR3 has 14 amino acids. Between the trimmed V and J ends, which lost 7 bases and 0 bases, there was a span of 13 bases. CDR3 coding DNA: TGTGCCAGCAAGGCTGCAGAACTCTCCTACGAGCAGTACTTC. It yields the protein CASKAAELSYEQYF.

This clonotype showed up just a few times. The chain couples TRBV27 to TRBJ2-2; no definite D call. The V and J ends lost 5 bases and 6 bases respectively, with 16 bases between them. CDR1 MNHEY and CDR2 SMNVEV come from the germline V gene (reference sequence). The length of the CDR3 is 15 residues. The CDR3 here is CASSLYRLGPGELFF. For the CDR3, the DNA is TGTGCCAGCAGTCTATACCGACTGGGTCCCGGGGAGCTGTTTTTT.

This clonotype turned up a few times. The chain combines TRBV28 with TRBJ2-3; D perhaps matches TRBD1 (5 bases). V was cut by 7 bases and J by 4 bases, with 15 bases left in between. Germline CDR1 is MDHEN and CDR2 is SYDVKM. CDR3 length: 14 amino acids. The DNA of the CDR3 is TGTGCCAGCATAGAACAGGTTTCGGCAGATACGCAGTATTTT. This gives the protein CASIEQVSADTQYF.

A remark on this clonotype: A much larger clone sits a single nucleotide away, making a read error possible. The J gene is TRBJ1-2, the V gene TRBV2; perhaps TRBD1 as D (6 bases). Trimming removed 5 bases from V and 4 bases from J, with 11 bases in between. CDR3 length equals 13 residues. Germline V lookup: CDR1 SNHLY, CDR2 FYNNEI. The CDR3 region is CASSSDSLYGYTF. The CDR3 nucleotides are TGTGCCAGCAGTTCGGACAGTCTCTATGGCTACACCTTC.

The rearrangement uses TRBV12-3 or TRBV12-4 and TRBJ1-2; possibly TRBD1 for D (5 bases). The V gene lost 3 bases and the J gene lost 8 bases, with 16 bases spanning the gap. CDR3 length: 14 residues. As DNA, the CDR3 is TGTGCCAGCAGTTTGGCAGGGACCTCCGGAGGCTACACCTTC. Translation gives CASSLAGTSGGYTF.

The sample holds many counts of this clonotype. V usage is TRBV2 and J usage is TRBJ2-6; D possibly corresponds to TRBD2 (5 bases). CDR3 length: 15 residues. V was trimmed by 6 bases and J by 0 bases, leaving 9 bases between them. From germline, CDR1 is SNHLY and CDR2 FYNNEI. This CDR3 reads CASRLGSSGANVLTF. CDR3 DNA sequence: TGTGCCAGCAGATTAGGGAGCTCTGGGGCCAACGTCCTGACTTTC.

This clonotype was picked up many times. This rearrangement joins TRBV5-6 to TRBJ1-2; D is perhaps TRBD1 (6 bases). The CDR3 contains 14 residues. CDR1 SGHDT and CDR2 YYEEEE come from the germline V gene. The V and J ends lost 2 bases and 4 bases respectively, with 12 bases between them. CDR3 sequence reads: CASSFPGGSYGYTF. In DNA, the CDR3 is TGTGCCAGCAGCTTCCCGGGGGGCTCCTATGGCTACACCTTC.

The rearrangement uses TRBV30 and TRBJ1-2; D not certain. This CDR3 region has 14 residues. The V gene's germline CDR1 is GTSNPN and CDR2 SVGIG (reference sequence). V shed 0 bases and J shed 3 bases, with 11 bases lying between them. The CDR3 coding sequence is TGTGCCTGGAGTGTAGGTGGGGTCCACTATGGCTACACCTTC. Translated: CAWSVGGVHYGYTF.